This T cell receptor beta chain was obtained from a study of CD8 T cells in ankylosing spondylitis (dated 2017 in TCRdb). Describing the broader study: The study profiled T cell receptor beta repertoires in healthy donors and ankylosing spondylitis patients to find disease-linked TCR variants. The whole study cohort included 90 to 120 healthy donors and about two dozen ankylosing spondylitis patients. Peripheral blood was sampled, and synovial fluid was additionally collected from ankylosing spondylitis patients. Broad study findings and their caveats: The disease-linked clones were reported as significantly enriched in matched synovial fluid samples from ankylosing spondylitis patients. Blood from ankylosing spondylitis patients appeared to be characterized by a TCR beta motif composed of about eight highly homologous amino acid variants. The disease-linked clones showed a CD8+ phenotype and occurred at relatively low frequencies in peripheral blood. Some motif variants were previously reported in synovial fluid and blood of reactive arthritis patients, suggesting common disease-initiation mechanisms.

V gives up 5 bases and J gives up 2 bases, and the segment between their germline ends measures 12 bases. Based on the germline V gene (reference sequence), the CDR1 and CDR2 sequences are SEHNR and FQNEAQ. The cysteine opens and the phenylalanine closes a CDR3 of 14 amino acids. Solely the CDR3 DNA is kept, with 42 bases framed from the first base. TCRdb lists the instrument as Illumina HiSeq 2500. Quantitative 5'-RACE with molecular barcodes was the method used to prepare the TCR beta libraries. Concerning the study's data processing: A new computational method, built on a probabilistic model of VDJ rearrangement, was used to identify disease-linked TCR variants. Clones were called with MiXCR by TCRdb after fastp trimmed the public reads at Q25, and only in-frame beta chains were retained. Rows merge per CDR3 protein into single entries with the most common DNA and genes. The V and J calls here are based on TCRdb, not the publication. The sample profile shows a few hundred thousand distinct CDR3 sequences; roughly 8% of them were found once. The top ten hold 13% to 15% of the sample.

Turning to this clonotype: This receptor's antigen is unknown. It has no much larger one-base neighbor in the sample; base qualities were not kept.

This clonotype originated in a male donor with ankylosing spondylitis. What was sequenced was blood, either unsorted or a sorted T cell fraction (not recorded which). Recombination linked TRBV7-9 to TRBJ2-5; TRBD1 is a possible D gene, resting on 5 matching bases. The DNA reads TGTGCCAGCAGCCCCCGACAGCTACAAGAGACCCAGTACTTC. The translation is CASSPRQLQETQYF.